This T cell receptor (beta chain) emerged from a study of cytomegalovirus exposure and HLA in healthy donors. This clone was observed a few times. Primers: 60 Vbeta forward and 13 Jbeta reverse. Produced via immunoSEQ multiplex PCR; TCRdb's table is partial and in-frame only. The sample lists approximately 35,000 clones; roughly two thirds were seen once. Trimming pared 8 bases from V and 0 bases from J, leaving 11 bases between. The CDR3 has 14 residues. Germline V gene lookup returns CDR1 MNHNS and CDR2 SASEGT. This receptor was taken from a man aged 40-49 years in good health and CMV-seropositive. Sequenced material: PBMCs. The chain combines TRBV6-1 with TRBJ1-3; D remains unclear. The CDR3 here is CASQPGRSGNTIYF. As DNA, the CDR3 is TGTGCCAGCCAACCGGGTCGCTCTGGAAACACCATATATTTT.